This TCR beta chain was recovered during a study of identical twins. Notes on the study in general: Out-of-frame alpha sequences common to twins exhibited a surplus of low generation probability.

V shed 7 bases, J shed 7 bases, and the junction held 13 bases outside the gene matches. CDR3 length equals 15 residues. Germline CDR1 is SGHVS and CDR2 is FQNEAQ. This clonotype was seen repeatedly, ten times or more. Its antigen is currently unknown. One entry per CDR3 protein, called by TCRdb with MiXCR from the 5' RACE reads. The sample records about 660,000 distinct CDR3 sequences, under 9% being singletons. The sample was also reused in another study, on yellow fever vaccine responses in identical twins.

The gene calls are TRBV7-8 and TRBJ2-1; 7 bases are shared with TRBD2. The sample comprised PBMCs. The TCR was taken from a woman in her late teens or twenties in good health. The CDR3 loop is CASTQGEGRGNEQFF. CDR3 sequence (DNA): TGTGCCAGCACCCAAGGGGAGGGCAGAGGAAATGAGCAGTTCTTC.